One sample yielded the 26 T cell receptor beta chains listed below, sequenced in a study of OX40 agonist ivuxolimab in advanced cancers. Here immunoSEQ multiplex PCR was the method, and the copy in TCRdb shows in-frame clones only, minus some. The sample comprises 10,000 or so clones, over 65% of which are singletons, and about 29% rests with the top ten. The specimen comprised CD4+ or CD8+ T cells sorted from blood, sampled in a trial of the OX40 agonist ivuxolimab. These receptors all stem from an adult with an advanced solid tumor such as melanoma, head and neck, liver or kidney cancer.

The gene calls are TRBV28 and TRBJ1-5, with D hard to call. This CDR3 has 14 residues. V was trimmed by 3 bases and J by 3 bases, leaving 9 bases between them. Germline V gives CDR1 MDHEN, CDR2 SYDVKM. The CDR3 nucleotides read TGTGCCAGCAGTTTCGGATGGGACAATCAGCCCCAGCATTTT. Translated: CASSFGWDNQPQHF.

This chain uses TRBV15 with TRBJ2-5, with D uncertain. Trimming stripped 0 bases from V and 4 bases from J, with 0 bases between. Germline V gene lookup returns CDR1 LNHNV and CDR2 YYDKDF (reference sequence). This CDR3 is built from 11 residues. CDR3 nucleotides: TGTGCCACCAGCAGAGAAGAGACCCAGTACTTC. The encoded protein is CATSREETQYF.

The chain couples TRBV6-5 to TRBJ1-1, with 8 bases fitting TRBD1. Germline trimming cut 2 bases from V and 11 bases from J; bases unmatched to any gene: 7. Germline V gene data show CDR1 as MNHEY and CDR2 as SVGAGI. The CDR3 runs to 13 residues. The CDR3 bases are TGTGCCAGCAGTTACGCGCAGGGGGCGGGTGCTTTCTTT. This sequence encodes CASSYAQGAGAFF.

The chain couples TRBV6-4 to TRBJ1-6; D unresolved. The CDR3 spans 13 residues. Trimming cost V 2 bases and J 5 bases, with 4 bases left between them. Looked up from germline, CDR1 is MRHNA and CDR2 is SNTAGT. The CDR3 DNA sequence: TGTGCCAGCAGTGACAGGGATAATTCACCCCTCCACTTT. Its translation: CASSDRDNSPLHF.

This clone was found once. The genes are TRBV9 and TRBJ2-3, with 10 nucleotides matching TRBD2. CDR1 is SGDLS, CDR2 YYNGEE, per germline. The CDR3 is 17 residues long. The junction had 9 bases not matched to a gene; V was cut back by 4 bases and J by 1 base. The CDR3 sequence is CASSPSGGLARTDTQYF. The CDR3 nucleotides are TGTGCCAGCAGCCCGAGTGGGGGACTAGCGCGCACAGATACGCAGTATTTT.

CDR3: CARTPGRRLAGEFGDSYEQYF. CDR3 in DNA: TGTGCCAGGACGCCGGGACGTAGACTAGCGGGAGAATTCGGAGACTCCTACGAGCAGTACTTC. The chain carries TRBV21-1 and TRBJ2-7; the table calls TRBD2, which could not be checked here. TRBV21-1 is a documented pseudogene. The CDR3 contains 21 residues.

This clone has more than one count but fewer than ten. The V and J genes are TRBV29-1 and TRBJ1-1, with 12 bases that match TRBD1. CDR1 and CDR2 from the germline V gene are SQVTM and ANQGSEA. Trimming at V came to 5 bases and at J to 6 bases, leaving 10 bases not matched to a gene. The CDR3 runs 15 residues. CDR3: CSVTGTGGLWAEAFF. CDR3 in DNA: TGCAGCGTTACCGGGACAGGGGGCTTGTGGGCTGAAGCTTTCTTT. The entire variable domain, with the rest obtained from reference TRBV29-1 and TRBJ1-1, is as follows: SAVISQKPSRDICQRGTSLTIQCQVDSQVTMMFWYRQQPGQSLTLIATANQGSEATYESGFVIDKFPISRPNLTFSTLTVSNMSPEDSSIYLCSVTGTGGLWAEAFFGQGTRLTVV.

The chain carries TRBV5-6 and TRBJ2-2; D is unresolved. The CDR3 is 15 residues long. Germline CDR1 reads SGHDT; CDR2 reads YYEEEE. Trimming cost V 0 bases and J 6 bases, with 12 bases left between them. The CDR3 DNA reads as TGTGCCAGCAGCTTGGGGTCACTTGGGGCCGGGGAGCTGTTTTTT. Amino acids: CASSLGSLGAGELFF.

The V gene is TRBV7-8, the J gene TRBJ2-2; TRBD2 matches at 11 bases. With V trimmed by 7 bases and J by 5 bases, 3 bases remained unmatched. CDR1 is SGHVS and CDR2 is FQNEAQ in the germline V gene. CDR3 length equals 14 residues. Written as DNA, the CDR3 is TGTGCCAGCAAAGCTAGCGGGGGGACCGGGGAGCTGTTTTTT. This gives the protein CASKASGGTGELFF.

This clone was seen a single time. The DNA of the CDR3 is TGTGCCAGCAGCCCTTGGGGGGAGAGGTCCGGGGAGCTGTTTTTT. Translated, it gives CASSPWGERSGELFF. The chain is built from TRBV7-9 and TRBJ2-2, with a possible D match to TRBD2 (6 bases). The length of the CDR3 is 15 residues. V lost 5 bases and J lost 6, with 16 bases in between. Germline V gene data show CDR1 as SEHNR and CDR2 as FQNEAQ (reference sequence).

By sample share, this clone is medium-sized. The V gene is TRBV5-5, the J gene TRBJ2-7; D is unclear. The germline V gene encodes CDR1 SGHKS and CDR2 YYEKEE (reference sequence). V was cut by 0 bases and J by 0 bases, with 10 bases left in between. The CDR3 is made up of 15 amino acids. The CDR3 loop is CASSLAASLSYEQYF. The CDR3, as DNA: TGTGCCAGCAGCTTGGCCGCCTCCCTCTCCTACGAGCAGTACTTC.

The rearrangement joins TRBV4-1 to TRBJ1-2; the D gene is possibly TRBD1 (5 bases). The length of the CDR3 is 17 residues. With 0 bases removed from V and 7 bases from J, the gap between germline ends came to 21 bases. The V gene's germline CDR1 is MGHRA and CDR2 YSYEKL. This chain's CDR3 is CASSQDGHSHRSGGYTF. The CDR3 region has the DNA TGCGCCAGCAGCCAAGACGGACACAGCCACCGGTCGGGTGGCTACACCTTC.

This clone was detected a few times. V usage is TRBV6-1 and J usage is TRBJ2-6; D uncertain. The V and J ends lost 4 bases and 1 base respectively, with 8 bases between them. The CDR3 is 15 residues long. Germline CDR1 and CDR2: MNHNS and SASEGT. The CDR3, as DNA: TGTGCCAGCAGTGGAGACGGGTCTGGGGCCAACGTCCTGACTTTC. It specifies CASSGDGSGANVLTF.

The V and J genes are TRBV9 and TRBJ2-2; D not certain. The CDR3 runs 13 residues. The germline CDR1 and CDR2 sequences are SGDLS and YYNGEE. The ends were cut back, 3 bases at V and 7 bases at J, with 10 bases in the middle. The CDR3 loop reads CASSDDWGGELFF. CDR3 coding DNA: TGTGCCAGCAGCGACGACTGGGGCGGGGAGCTGTTTTTT.

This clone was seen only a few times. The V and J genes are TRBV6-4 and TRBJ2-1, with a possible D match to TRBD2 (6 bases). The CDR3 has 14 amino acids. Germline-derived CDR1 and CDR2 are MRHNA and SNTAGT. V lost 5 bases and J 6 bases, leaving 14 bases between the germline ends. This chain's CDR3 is CASSLGGEGNEQFF. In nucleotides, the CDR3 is TGTGCCAGCAGTCTGGGGGGAGAGGGCAATGAGCAGTTCTTC.

The CDR3 protein is CASSLGDGYEQYF. The CDR3 nucleotides are TGTGCCAGCAGCTTAGGAGACGGCTACGAGCAGTACTTC. The gene calls are TRBV11-3 and TRBJ2-7; D gene ambiguous. Trimming left V 1 base short and J 3 bases short, with 7 bases between. The CDR3 length is 13 residues. Germline-derived CDR1 and CDR2 are SGHNT and YENEEA. The entire variable domain, with the rest obtained from reference TRBV11-3 and TRBJ2-7, is as follows: EAGVVQSPRYKIIEKKQPVAFWCNPISGHNTLYWYLQNLGQGPELLIRYENEEAVDDSQLPKDRFSAERLKGVDSTLKIQPAELGDSAVYLCASSLGDGYEQYFGPGTRLTVT.

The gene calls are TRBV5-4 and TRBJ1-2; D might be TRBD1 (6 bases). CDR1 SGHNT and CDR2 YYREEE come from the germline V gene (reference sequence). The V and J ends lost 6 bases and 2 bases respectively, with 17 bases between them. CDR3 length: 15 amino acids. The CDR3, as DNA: TGTGCCAGCACCACGAGGGGGGGGGCGAACTATGGCTACACCTTC. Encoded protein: CASTTRGGANYGYTF.

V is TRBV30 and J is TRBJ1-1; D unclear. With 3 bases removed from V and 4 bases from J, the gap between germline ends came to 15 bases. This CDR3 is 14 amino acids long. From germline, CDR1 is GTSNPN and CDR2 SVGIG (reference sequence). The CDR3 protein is CAWSLDGVGTEAFF. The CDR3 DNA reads TGTGCCTGGAGCCTTGACGGGGTTGGCACTGAAGCTTTCTTT.

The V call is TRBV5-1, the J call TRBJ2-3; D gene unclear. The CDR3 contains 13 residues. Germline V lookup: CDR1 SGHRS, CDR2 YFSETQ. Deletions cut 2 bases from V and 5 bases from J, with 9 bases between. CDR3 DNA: TGCGCCAGCAGCTTAGTACCGGGAGATACGCAGTATTTT. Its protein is CASSLVPGDTQYF.

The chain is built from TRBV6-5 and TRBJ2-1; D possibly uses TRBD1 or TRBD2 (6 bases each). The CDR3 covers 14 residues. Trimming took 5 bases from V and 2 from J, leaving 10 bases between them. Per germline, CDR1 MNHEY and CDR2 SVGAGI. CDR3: CASSRGDTYNEQFF. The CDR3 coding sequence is TGTGCCAGCAGTAGGGGGGACACCTACAATGAGCAGTTCTTC.

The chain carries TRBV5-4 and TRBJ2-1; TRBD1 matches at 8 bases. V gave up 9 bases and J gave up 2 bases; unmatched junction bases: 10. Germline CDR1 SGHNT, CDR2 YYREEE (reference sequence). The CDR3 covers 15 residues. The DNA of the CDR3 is TGTGCCATCGAGCTTGGACAGGGTGCCTACAATGAGCAGTTCTTC. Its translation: CAIELGQGAYNEQFF.

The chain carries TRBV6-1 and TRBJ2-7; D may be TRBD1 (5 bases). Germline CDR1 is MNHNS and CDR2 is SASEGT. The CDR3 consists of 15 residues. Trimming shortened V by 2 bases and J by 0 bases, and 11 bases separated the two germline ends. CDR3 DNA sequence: TGTGCCAGCAGTGAAAAGCAGGGCGGCTCCTACGAGCAGTACTTC. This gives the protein CASSEKQGGSYEQYF.

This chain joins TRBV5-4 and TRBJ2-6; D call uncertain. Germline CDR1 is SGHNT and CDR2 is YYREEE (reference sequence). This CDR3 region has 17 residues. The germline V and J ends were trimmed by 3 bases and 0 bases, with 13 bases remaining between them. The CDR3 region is CASSSDGSNSGANVLTF. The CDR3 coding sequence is TGTGCCAGCAGCTCGGACGGATCCAACTCTGGGGCCAACGTCCTGACTTTC.

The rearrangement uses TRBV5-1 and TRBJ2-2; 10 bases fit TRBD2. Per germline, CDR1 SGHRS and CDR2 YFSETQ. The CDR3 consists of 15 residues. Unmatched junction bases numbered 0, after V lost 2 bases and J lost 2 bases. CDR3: CASSLLAGNTGELFF. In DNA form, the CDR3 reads TGCGCCAGCAGCTTACTAGCGGGAAACACCGGGGAGCTGTTTTTT.

The CDR3: CASSLGALTNEKLFF. Here the CDR3 DNA reads TGTGCCAGCAGCCTAGGGGCCTTAACTAATGAAAAACTGTTTTTT. The V and J genes are TRBV9 and TRBJ1-4; D possibly corresponds to TRBD1 (5 bases). CDR3 size: 15 residues. Germline V gene data show CDR1 as SGDLS and CDR2 as YYNGEE. Between the trimmed V and J ends, which lost 4 bases and 1 base, there was a span of 11 bases.

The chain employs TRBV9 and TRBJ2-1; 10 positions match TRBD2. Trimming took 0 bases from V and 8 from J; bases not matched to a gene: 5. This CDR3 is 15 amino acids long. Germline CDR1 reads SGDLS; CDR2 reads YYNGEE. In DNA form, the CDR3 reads TGTGCCAGCAGCGTAGAACTAGCGGGAATGGATGAGCAGTTCTTC. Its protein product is CASSVELAGMDEQFF. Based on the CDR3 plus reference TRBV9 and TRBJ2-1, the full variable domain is DSGVTQTPKHLITATGQRVTLRCSPRSGDLSVYWYQQSLDQGLQFLIQYYNGEERAKGNILERFSAQQFPDLHSELNLSSLELGDSALYFCASSVELAGMDEQFFGPGTRLTVL.